The clone carrying this TCR beta chain was seen more than once but under ten times. TCRdb keeps only in-frame clones here, not all; method: immunoSEQ multiplex PCR. The sample has more than 75,000 clones; approximately 83% are singletons. The sample belongs to a study of technical replicates of blood from four donors. The CDR3 runs 13 residues. Germline V gene sequence: CDR1 MGHRA, CDR2 YSYEKL. The V end lost 0 bases, the J end lost 9 bases, and 6 bases lay between the germline ends. The chain is built from TRBV4-1 and TRBJ1-6, with D uncertain. The clonotype was recovered from a human donor in good health. Some clones in this sample may be carry-over from other donors' samples. Source material: PBMCs. The CDR3 coding sequence is TGCGCCAGCAGCCAAGATCGAGTTTCACCCCTCCACTTT. Translation: CASSQDRVSPLHF.